The 18 T cell receptor beta chains below come from one sample, sequenced in a study of T cell responses to AZD1222 COVID-19 vaccine. Data came from immunoSEQ multiplex PCR; TCRdb stores just in-frame clones and leaves some out. The sample shows some 150,000 clones, approximately 94% of them seen only once. Sequences were derived from peripheral blood, sampled on day 0 of AZD1222 vaccination. Every receptor here comes from an adult in good health.

The chain employs TRBV2 and TRBJ1-2; 10 bases line up with TRBD1. V gave up 7 bases and J gave up 7 bases; unmatched junction bases: 12. The CDR3 sequence is 15 residues long. Per the germline V gene, CDR1 is SNHLY and CDR2 is FYNNEI. CDR3 sequence reads: CASTSFGQGVGGYTF. The CDR3 region has the DNA TGTGCCAGCACCTCCTTCGGACAGGGGGTTGGTGGCTACACCTTC.

This chain connects TRBV5-1 to TRBJ1-6; D gene unclear. The V gene's germline CDR1 is SGHRS and CDR2 YFSETQ. Trimming removed 0 bases from V and 7 bases from J, with 11 bases in between. The CDR3 length is 15 residues. The CDR3, as DNA: TGCGCCAGCAGCTTGGAGGGCAGCGAAAATTCACCCCTCCACTTT. Encoded protein: CASSLEGSENSPLHF. Full variable domain (rest looked up from reference TRBV5-1 and TRBJ1-6): KAGVTQTPRYLIKTRGQQVTLSCSPISGHRSVSWYQQTPGQGLQFLFEYFSETQRNKGNFPGRFSGRQFSNSRSEMNVSTLELGDSALYLCASSLEGSENSPLHFGNGTRLTVT.

The chain links TRBV6-1 to TRBJ1-2; the D gene is possibly TRBD1 (6 bases). With 0 bases removed from V and 12 bases from J, the gap between germline ends came to 11 bases. CDR1 is MNHNS, CDR2 SASEGT, per germline. The CDR3 sequence is 12 residues long. CDR3 nucleotide sequence: TGTGCCAGCAGTGAAGCGCAGGGGAGGAACACCTTC. Protein: CASSEAQGRNTF.

This clone was recorded only once. The V gene is TRBV5-5, the J gene TRBJ1-2; a weak D match, TRBD1 (5 bases). This CDR3 comprises 14 residues. Between the trimmed V and J ends, which lost 4 bases and 4 bases, there was a span of 14 bases. In germline, CDR1 is SGHKS, CDR2 YYEKEE (reference sequence). CDR3 loop: CASSLTGTTYGYTF. In DNA form, the CDR3 reads TGTGCCAGCAGCCTTACCGGGACTACCTATGGCTACACCTTC. Complete variable domain (other parts from reference TRBV5-5 and TRBJ1-2): DAGVTQSPTHLIKTRGQQVTLRCSPISGHKSVSWYQQVLGQGPQFIFQYYEKEERGRGNFPDRFSARQFPNYSSELNVNALLLGDSALYLCASSLTGTTYGYTFGSGTRLTVV.

The chain links TRBV11-3 to TRBJ2-1; 10 bases fit TRBD1. The CDR3 length is 16 residues. The germline gives CDR1 SGHNT, CDR2 YENEEA. V was pared by 0 bases and J by 8 bases, with 7 bases of the junction left unmatched. CDR3: CASSLEGGQGFHEQFF. As DNA, the CDR3 is TGTGCCAGCAGCTTAGAGGGGGGACAGGGGTTTCATGAGCAGTTCTTC. Combining the CDR3 with reference TRBV11-3 and TRBJ2-1 gives the whole variable domain EAGVVQSPRYKIIEKKQPVAFWCNPISGHNTLYWYLQNLGQGPELLIRYENEEAVDDSQLPKDRFSAERLKGVDSTLKIQPAELGDSAVYLCASSLEGGQGFHEQFFGPGTRLTVL.

The chain couples TRBV6-5 to TRBJ2-1, with D uncertain. Looked up from germline, CDR1 is MNHEY and CDR2 is SVGAGI. Trimming shortened V by 8 bases and J by 0 bases, and 8 bases separated the two germline ends. There are 13 residues in the CDR3. In DNA, the CDR3 is TGTGCCAGCGGCTATAGCTCCTACAATGAGCAGTTCTTC. Translating gives CASGYSSYNEQFF.

This clone has only one observation. This chain links TRBV7-2 with TRBJ2-2; D unresolved. Looked up from germline, CDR1 is SGHTA and CDR2 is FQGNSA. The CDR3 runs 14 residues. V was clipped by 5 bases and J by 6 bases, with 13 bases between them. The CDR3 protein is CASSGAVSAGELFF. As DNA, the CDR3 is TGTGCCAGCAGCGGCGCCGTATCTGCCGGGGAGCTGTTTTTT.

The V and J genes are TRBV5-5 and TRBJ2-5, with TRBD2 matching over 14 bases. Germline CDR1 is SGHKS and CDR2 is YYEKEE (reference sequence). The CDR3 extends over 18 amino acids. V dropped 4 bases and J dropped 3; count of bases not matched to a gene: 11. Here the CDR3 reads CASSVGTSGGRSKETQYF. As DNA, the CDR3 is TGTGCCAGCAGCGTAGGGACTAGCGGGGGTAGGTCCAAAGAGACCCAGTACTTC.

J is TRBJ2-7 and V is TRBV7-9; weak D call: TRBD1 (6 bases). Trimming shortened V by 5 bases and J by 4 bases, and 9 bases separated the two germline ends. This CDR3 is built from 12 residues. Germline V lookup: CDR1 SEHNR, CDR2 FQNEAQ (reference sequence). The CDR3 spells CASSRQVYEQYF. The CDR3 coding sequence is TGTGCCAGCAGCCGACAGGTTTACGAGCAGTACTTC. The full variable domain, with the rest looked up from reference TRBV7-9 and TRBJ2-7, is DTGVSQNPRHKITKRGQNVTFRCDPISEHNRLYWYRQTLGQGPEFLTYFQNEAQLEKSRLLSDRFSAERPKGSFSTLEIQRTEQGDSAMYLCASSRQVYEQYFGPGTRLTVT.

This sequence joins TRBV2 and TRBJ1-4; D is perhaps TRBD1 (5 bases). The CDR3 extends over 14 amino acids. Trimming cost V 4 bases and J 8 bases, with 14 bases left between them. Germline assignment: CDR1 SNHLY and CDR2 FYNNEI. The CDR3: CASSGRGASEKLFF. CDR3 bases: TGTGCCAGCAGTGGGAGAGGGGCATCAGAAAAACTGTTTTTT. Variable domain in full (rest from reference TRBV2 and TRBJ1-4): EPEVTQTPSHQVTQMGQEVILRCVPISNHLYFYWYRQILGQKVEFLVSFYNNEISEKSEIFDDQFSVERPDGSNFTLKIRSTKLEDSAMYFCASSGRGASEKLFFGSGTQLSVL.

This chain joins TRBV6-5 and TRBJ1-6, with a tentative D call TRBD1 (5 bases). This CDR3 region has 12 residues. The germline V and J ends were trimmed by 4 bases and 10 bases, with 8 bases remaining between them. CDR1 and CDR2 from the germline V gene are MNHEY and SVGAGI. The CDR3 DNA reads as TGTGCCAGCAGTTCAGGGTTCTCACCCCTCCACTTT. Protein sequence: CASSSGFSPLHF.

This sequence joins TRBV10-3 and TRBJ1-1, with 7 bases identical to TRBD1. The CDR3 consists of 13 residues. J was trimmed by 7 bases and V by 11 bases; bases with no gene match: 13. The germline gives CDR1 ENHRY, CDR2 SYGVKD. CDR3: CAVRQGQNDEAFF. CDR3 nucleotides: TGTGCCGTACGCCAGGGACAGAATGATGAAGCTTTCTTT.

The gene calls are TRBV29-1 and TRBJ2-7, with unresolved D. There are 11 residues in the CDR3. Germline assignment: CDR1 SQVTM and CDR2 ANQGSEA. V lost 5 bases and J lost 4, with 9 bases in between. DNA of the CDR3: TGCAGCGTTTTTACCGGGTACGAGCAGTACTTC. This codes for CSVFTGYEQYF.

This clone has only a few counts. The chain links TRBV7-8 to TRBJ1-5, with D tentatively TRBD1 (5 bases). The V gene lost 1 base and the J gene lost 4 bases, with 5 bases spanning the gap. The length of the CDR3 is 13 residues. In germline, CDR1 is SGHVS, CDR2 FQNEAQ. Here the CDR3 reads CASSLGQNQPQHF. For the CDR3, the DNA is TGTGCCAGCAGCTTAGGACAGAATCAGCCCCAGCATTTT.

The chain carries TRBV5-5 and TRBJ1-2, with 12 bases lining up with TRBD1. This CDR3 region has 15 residues. The trim removed 1 base at V and 7 bases at J, leaving 5 bases unmatched. Germline CDR1 and CDR2: SGHKS and YYEKEE (reference sequence). The DNA for the CDR3 is TGTGCCAGCAGCTTGACCGGGACAGGGGGCTTTGGCTACACCTTC. Its protein is CASSLTGTGGFGYTF.

V gene TRBV9 combines with J gene TRBJ2-1; 10 nucleotides match TRBD2. V was clipped by 4 bases and J by 4 bases; unmatched bases: 11. The germline CDR1 and CDR2 sequences are SGDLS and YYNGEE. The CDR3 consists of 17 residues. In nucleotides, the CDR3 is TGTGCCAGCAGCCTTAGCCACCCAGCGGGGGGGTACAATGAGCAGTTCTTC. It encodes CASSLSHPAGGYNEQFF.

The sample holds a few counts of this clone. This chain joins TRBV7-9 and TRBJ1-1; D ambiguous. Deletions cut 6 bases from V and 0 bases from J, with 11 bases between. This CDR3 contains 14 residues. Looked up from germline, CDR1 is SEHNR and CDR2 is FQNEAQ (reference sequence). CDR3 residues: CASSSETMNTEAFF. In nucleotides, the CDR3 is TGTGCCAGCAGTTCGGAGACCATGAACACTGAAGCTTTCTTT.

The table lists this clone with a few counts. V is TRBV14 and J is TRBJ1-1; D is unresolved. The V gene lost 3 bases and the J gene lost 3 bases, with 8 bases spanning the gap. CDR1 is SGHDN and CDR2 is FVKESK in the germline V gene. The CDR3 covers 13 residues. For the CDR3, the DNA is TGTGCCAGCAGCCACCTTCGGTACACTGAAGCTTTCTTT. Encoded protein: CASSHLRYTEAFF. Together with reference TRBV14 and TRBJ1-1, the CDR3 gives the full variable domain: EAGVTQFPSHSVIEKGQTVTLRCDPISGHDNLYWYRRVMGKEIKFLLHFVKESKQDESGMPNNRFLAERTGGTYSTLKVQPAELEDSGVYFCASSHLRYTEAFFGQGTRLTVV.